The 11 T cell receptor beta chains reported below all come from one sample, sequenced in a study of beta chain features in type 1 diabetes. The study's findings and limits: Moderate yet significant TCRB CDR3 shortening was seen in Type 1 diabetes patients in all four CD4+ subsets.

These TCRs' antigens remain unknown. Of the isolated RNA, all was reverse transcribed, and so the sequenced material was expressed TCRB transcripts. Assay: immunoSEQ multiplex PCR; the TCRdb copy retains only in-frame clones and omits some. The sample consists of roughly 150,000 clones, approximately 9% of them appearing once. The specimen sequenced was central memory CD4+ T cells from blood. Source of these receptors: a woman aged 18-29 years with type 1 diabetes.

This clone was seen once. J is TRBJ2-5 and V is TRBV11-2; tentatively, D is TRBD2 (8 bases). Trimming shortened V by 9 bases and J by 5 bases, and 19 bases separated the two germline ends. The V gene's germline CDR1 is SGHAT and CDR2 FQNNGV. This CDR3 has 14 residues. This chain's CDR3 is CASSGGGIRETQYF. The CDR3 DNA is TGTGCCAGTTCGGGAGGGGGCATTCGGGAGACCCAGTACTTC.

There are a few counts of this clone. CDR3 bases: TGTGCCAGCCCCGCTAGCGGACACCCTCTGGATACGCAGTATTTT. Translated, it gives CASPASGHPLDTQYF. The V call is TRBV12-2, the J call TRBJ2-3; no DNA check was done on the table's D call, TRBD2. TRBV12-2 is a pseudogene segment. The CDR3 covers 15 residues.

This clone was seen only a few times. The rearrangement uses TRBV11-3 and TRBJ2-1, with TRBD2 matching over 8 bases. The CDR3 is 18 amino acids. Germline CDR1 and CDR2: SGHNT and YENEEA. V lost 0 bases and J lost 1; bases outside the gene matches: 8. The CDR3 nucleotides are TGTGCCAGCAGCTTAGATAGGATAGCGGGAATATCCTACAATGAGCAGTTCTTC. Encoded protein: CASSLDRIAGISYNEQFF.

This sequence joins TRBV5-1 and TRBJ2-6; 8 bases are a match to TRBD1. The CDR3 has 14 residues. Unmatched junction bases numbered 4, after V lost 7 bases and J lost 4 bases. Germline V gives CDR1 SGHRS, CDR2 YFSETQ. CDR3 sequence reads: CASGQGLGANVLTF. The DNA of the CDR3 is TGCGCCAGCGGACAGGGTCTGGGGGCCAACGTCCTGACTTTC.

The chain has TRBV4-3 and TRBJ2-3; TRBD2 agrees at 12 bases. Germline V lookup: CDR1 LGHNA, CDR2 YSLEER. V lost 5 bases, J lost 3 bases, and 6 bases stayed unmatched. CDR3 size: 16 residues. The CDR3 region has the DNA TGCGCCAGCAGCGCCCGACTAGCGGGGGTGACAGATACGCAGTATTTT. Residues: CASSARLAGVTDTQYF.

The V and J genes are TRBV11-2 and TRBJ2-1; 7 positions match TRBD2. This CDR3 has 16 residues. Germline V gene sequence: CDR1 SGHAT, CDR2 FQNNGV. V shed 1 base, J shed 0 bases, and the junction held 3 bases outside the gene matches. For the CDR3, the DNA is TGTGCCAGCAGCTTAGTAGGCGGGGGCTCCTACAATGAGCAGTTCTTC. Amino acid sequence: CASSLVGGGSYNEQFF.

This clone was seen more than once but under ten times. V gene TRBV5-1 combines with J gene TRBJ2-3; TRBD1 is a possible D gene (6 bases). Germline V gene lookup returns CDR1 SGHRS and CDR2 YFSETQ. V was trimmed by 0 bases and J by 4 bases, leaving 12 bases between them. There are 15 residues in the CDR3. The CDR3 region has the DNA TGCGCCAGCAGCTTGGGACTGACAGGTTCAGATACGCAGTATTTT. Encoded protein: CASSLGLTGSDTQYF.

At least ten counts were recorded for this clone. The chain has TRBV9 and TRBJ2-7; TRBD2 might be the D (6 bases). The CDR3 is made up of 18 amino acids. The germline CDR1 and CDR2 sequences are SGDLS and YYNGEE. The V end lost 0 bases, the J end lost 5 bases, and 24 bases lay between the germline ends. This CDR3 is CASSVGLGESGSVHEQYF. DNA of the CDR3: TGTGCCAGCAGCGTAGGACTAGGGGAAAGCGGGTCGGTGCACGAGCAGTACTTC.

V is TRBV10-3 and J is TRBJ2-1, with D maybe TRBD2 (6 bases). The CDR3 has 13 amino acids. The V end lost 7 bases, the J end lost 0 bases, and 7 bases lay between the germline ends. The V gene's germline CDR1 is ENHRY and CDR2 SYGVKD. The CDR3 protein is CAITGDSYNEQFF. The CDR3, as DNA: TGTGCCATCACGGGGGACTCCTACAATGAGCAGTTCTTC.

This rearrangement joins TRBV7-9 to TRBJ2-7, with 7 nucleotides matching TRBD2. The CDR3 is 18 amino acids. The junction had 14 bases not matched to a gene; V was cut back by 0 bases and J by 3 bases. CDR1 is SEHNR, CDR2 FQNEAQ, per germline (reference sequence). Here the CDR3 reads CASSLAGRAGSDIYEQYF. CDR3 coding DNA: TGTGCCAGCAGCTTAGCGGGGAGGGCCGGTAGCGATATCTACGAGCAGTACTTC.

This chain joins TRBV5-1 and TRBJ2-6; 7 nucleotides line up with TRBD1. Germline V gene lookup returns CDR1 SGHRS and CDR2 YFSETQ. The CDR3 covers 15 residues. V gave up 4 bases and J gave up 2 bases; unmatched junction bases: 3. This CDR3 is CASSATGTGANVLTF. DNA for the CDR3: TGCGCCAGCAGCGCGACAGGGACTGGGGCCAACGTCCTGACTTTC.